Below are 18 T cell receptor beta chains sequenced from a single sample in a study of shared clonotypes between healthy human individuals. Clones were sequenced by immunoSEQ multiplex PCR, and TCRdb holds only the in-frame ones, with some missing. The data contain approximately 1.5 million clones, 98% of them singletons. The specimen was naive CD4+ T cells sorted from blood. Described subset: CD45RA+ positively selected. Receptors originate from a man aged 30-40 years in good health.

The V call is TRBV19, the J call TRBJ2-3, with 12 bases matching TRBD2. The CDR3 loop spans 18 amino acids. With 4 bases clipped from V and 4 bases from J, the junction kept 12 bases outside the gene matches. Per germline, CDR1 LNHDA and CDR2 SQIVND (reference sequence). The DNA of the CDR3 is TGTGCCAGTAGTAGCCCGGGACTAGCGGGCTCCCCCGCAGATACGCAGTATTTT. It translates to CASSSPGLAGSPADTQYF.

The chain has TRBV28 and TRBJ1-1; D not certain. In germline, CDR1 is MDHEN, CDR2 SYDVKM. The CDR3 spans 13 residues. V gave up 6 bases and J gave up 0 bases, with 8 bases separating them. CDR3 sequence reads: CASSQTLNTEAFF. The CDR3 DNA reads TGTGCCAGCAGCCAGACCTTGAACACTGAAGCTTTCTTT.

The chain recombines TRBV7-9 with TRBJ2-7, with 10 positions matching TRBD2. This CDR3 comprises 15 residues. Per the germline V gene, CDR1 is SEHNR and CDR2 is FQNEAQ (reference sequence). Unmatched junction bases numbered 7, after V lost 5 bases and J lost 3 bases. The CDR3 protein is CASSPRASGSYEQYF. Here the CDR3 DNA reads TGTGCCAGCAGCCCAAGGGCTAGCGGGAGCTACGAGCAGTACTTC.

With regard to this clone: This same CDR3 is encoded by further DNA sequences in the sample. The chain links TRBV6-5 to TRBJ2-7; 7 nucleotides match TRBD1. Losses at the gene ends were 2 bases for V and 2 bases for J; bases not matched to a gene: 3. Germline V gives CDR1 MNHEY, CDR2 SVGAGI. This CDR3 spans 14 amino acids. Here the CDR3 reads CASSYGQGAYEQYF. The DNA for the CDR3 is TGTGCCAGCAGTTACGGGCAGGGGGCCTACGAGCAGTACTTC.

The V gene is TRBV5-4, the J gene TRBJ2-1; TRBD2 matches 12 bases. In germline, CDR1 is SGHNT, CDR2 YYREEE (reference sequence). This CDR3 region has 16 residues. Trimming removed 4 bases from V and 9 bases from J; junction bases left unmatched: 11. The CDR3 DNA reads TGTGCCAGCAGCACCGGACTAGCGGGAACCATTACTGAGCAGTTCTTC. Translated, it gives CASSTGLAGTITEQFF.

The V call is TRBV18, the J call TRBJ2-3; 10 bases map to TRBD2. The germline gives CDR1 KGHSH, CDR2 LQKENI. V dropped 3 bases and J dropped 4; count of bases not matched to a gene: 4. The CDR3 is made up of 15 amino acids. CDR3 nucleotides: TGTGCCAGCTCACCTGCAGCGGGAGGGCCAGATACGCAGTATTTT. It translates to CASSPAAGGPDTQYF.

The chain recombines TRBV10-3 with TRBJ1-1, with D hard to call. The CDR3 contains 14 residues. Germline CDR1 is ENHRY and CDR2 is SYGVKD. The V and J ends lost 4 bases and 2 bases respectively, with 11 bases between them. In DNA, the CDR3 is TGTGCCATCAGTGCGACCTTTGATAACACTGAAGCTTTCTTT. Translated, it gives CAISATFDNTEAFF.

As regards this clone: The sample has other DNA sequences that encode this CDR3 too. The chain employs TRBV20-1 and TRBJ2-7; D possibly corresponds to TRBD2 (5 bases). This CDR3 is built from 11 residues. Trimming took 5 bases from V and 2 from J, leaving 7 bases between them. CDR1 is DFQATT and CDR2 is SNEGSKA in the germline V gene (reference sequence). CDR3 bases: TGCAGTGCTTCCGGGACCTACGAGCAGTACTTC. It specifies CSASGTYEQYF.

V usage is TRBV19 and J usage is TRBJ2-2, with TRBD1 matching over 7 bases. The CDR3 extends over 14 amino acids. The germline CDR1 and CDR2 sequences are LNHDA and SQIVND (reference sequence). Losses at the gene ends were 5 bases for V and 7 bases for J; bases not matched to a gene: 7. The CDR3 bases are TGTGCCAGTAGTCTCACAGGGGCGTACGGGGAGCTGTTTTTT. Protein: CASSLTGAYGELFF.

The chain carries TRBV6-1 and TRBJ1-2; no clear D. Germline V gene sequence: CDR1 MNHNS, CDR2 SASEGT. This CDR3 comprises 15 residues. V was trimmed by 1 base and J by 0 bases, leaving 9 bases between them. The CDR3 nucleotides are TGTGCCAGCAGTGAAGGAGTCAGAGCTAACTATGGCTACACCTTC. Amino acid sequence: CASSEGVRANYGYTF.

This sequence joins TRBV5-4 and TRBJ1-1, with D possibly being TRBD1 (5 bases). The CDR3 is made up of 16 amino acids. The V gene lost 0 bases and the J gene lost 6 bases, with 18 bases spanning the gap. CDR1 and CDR2 from the germline V gene are SGHNT and YYREEE (reference sequence). The CDR3 DNA follows: TGTGCCAGCAGCTTGGGACAGTTGTCCCTGTTCGCTGAAGCTTTCTTT. Its protein product is CASSLGQLSLFAEAFF. The full variable domain, with the rest looked up from reference TRBV5-4 and TRBJ1-1, is ETGVTQSPTHLIKTRGQQVTLRCSSQSGHNTVSWYQQALGQGPQFIFQYYREEENGRGNFPPRFSGLQFPNYSSELNVNALELDDSALYLCASSLGQLSLFAEAFFGQGTRLTVV.

This rearrangement joins TRBV19 to TRBJ2-2; TRBD1 matches 8 bases. V lost 5 bases, J lost 1 base, and 6 bases stayed unmatched. This CDR3 spans 16 amino acids. CDR1 is LNHDA and CDR2 is SQIVND in the germline V gene (reference sequence). CDR3 nucleotide sequence: TGTGCCAGTAGTCCAAGGGGGACAGGGAACACCGGGGAGCTGTTTTTT. Its translation: CASSPRGTGNTGELFF.

The rearrangement joins TRBV11-3 to TRBJ2-2; D is perhaps TRBD2 (5 bases). Trimming took off 5 bases at V and 3 bases at J, with 13 bases between the two ends. The CDR3 spans 15 residues. Per the germline V gene, CDR1 is SGHNT and CDR2 is YENEEA. The CDR3 DNA sequence: TGTGCCAGCAGCCGAGGGCACGGGGACACCGGGGAGCTGTTTTTT. Its translation: CASSRGHGDTGELFF.

The chain couples TRBV30 to TRBJ2-6, with no clear D. The germline CDR1 and CDR2 sequences are GTSNPN and SVGIG (reference sequence). The CDR3 length is 13 residues. Trimming removed 2 bases from V and 1 base from J, with 3 bases in between. The CDR3 DNA sequence: TGTGCCTGGAGTCCTTCTGGGGCCAACGTCCTGACTTTC. As protein: CAWSPSGANVLTF.

V and J are TRBV28 and TRBJ2-7; D is possibly TRBD1 or TRBD2 (5 bases each). With 6 bases removed from V and 0 bases from J, the gap between germline ends came to 15 bases. CDR3 length: 15 amino acids. Germline-derived CDR1 and CDR2 are MDHEN and SYDVKM. The CDR3 DNA reads as TGTGCCAGCAGGCACCGGGACGCCGCCTCCTACGAGCAGTACTTC. Translating it yields CASRHRDAASYEQYF.

Comments on this clone: The sample holds other DNA sequences that translate to the same CDR3. The chain has TRBV11-3 and TRBJ2-2; D is unclear. V gave up 1 base and J gave up 0 bases, with 3 bases separating them. CDR3 length: 14 amino acids. From germline, CDR1 is SGHNT and CDR2 YENEEA. CDR3 region: CASSLAANTGELFF. The CDR3 nucleotides are TGTGCCAGCAGCTTAGCGGCGAACACCGGGGAGCTGTTTTTT.

As concerns this clone: Other nucleotide sequences in the sample specify the same CDR3. V gene TRBV18 combines with J gene TRBJ2-4; a weak D match, TRBD1 (6 bases). Trimming removed 0 bases at V and 0 bases at J, with 9 bases between. Germline values: CDR1 KGHSH, CDR2 LQKENI. This CDR3 region has 16 residues. CDR3 sequence: CASSPPGQLAKNIQYF. CDR3 coding DNA: TGTGCCAGCTCACCACCGGGACAACTAGCCAAAAACATTCAGTACTTC.

The chain uses TRBV6-1 and TRBJ2-2, with 12 positions matching TRBD1. The CDR3 consists of 18 residues. The junction had 4 bases not matched to a gene; V was cut back by 2 bases and J by 0 bases. Per the germline V gene, CDR1 is MNHNS and CDR2 is SASEGT. The DNA for the CDR3 is TGTGCCAGCAGTGAATTCGGGACAGGGGGCGCGAACACCGGGGAGCTGTTTTTT. Protein sequence: CASSEFGTGGANTGELFF.